The 26 T cell receptor beta chains given below trace back to one sample, sequenced in a study of PD-L1 blockade in urothelial cancer (dated by TCRdb to the late 2010s). The library was produced with the immunoSEQ multiplex PCR assay. The clones in this table, taken by TCRdb from immuneACCESS, are in-frame only. Not every clone is retained; where verified, under half of the shortfall comes from an unresolved V gene, and the cause of the rest is unknown. Present in this sample are 130,000 or so clones, around 84% of which were seen just once. 2.5% to 4% of the sample lies in the top ten. The time point label here, explained by the study, means: pretreatment peripheral blood. Sequenced material: PBMCs, taken around atezolizumab (anti-PD-L1) treatment. The receptors shown here come from a man aged 45-60 years with urothelial cancer.

This clone has more than one count but fewer than ten. This sequence joins TRBV21-1 and TRBJ2-7; the DNA was not compared with TRBD2, the D call given in the table. TRBV21-1 corresponds to a pseudogene. The CDR3 contains 15 residues. The CDR3 region is CASSKGCGRHYEQYF. The CDR3 coding sequence is TGTGCCAGCAGCAAAGGTTGCGGGCGCCACTACGAGCAGTACTTC.

This clone was recorded at least ten times. V usage is TRBV2 and J usage is TRBJ1-1; 7 bases match TRBD1. The CDR3 loop spans 14 amino acids. V lost 7 bases and J lost 1; bases outside the gene matches: 6. Germline lookup yields CDR1 SNHLY and CDR2 FYNNEI. CDR3 in DNA: TGTGCCAGCACTCTGGACAGGAGGAACACTGAAGCTTTCTTT. Protein product: CASTLDRRNTEAFF.

This clone was observed a single time. This chain joins TRBV28 and TRBJ2-4; TRBD2 is a possible D gene (5 bases). The CDR3 sequence is 15 residues long. From germline, CDR1 is MDHEN and CDR2 SYDVKM. The V gene lost 6 bases and the J gene lost 0 bases, with 12 bases spanning the gap. CDR3 DNA sequence: TGTGCCAGCAGGCCCCCGGGGATAGCCAAAAACATTCAGTACTTC. It encodes CASRPPGIAKNIQYF.

The rearrangement uses TRBV19 and TRBJ1-4; D unresolved. Deletions cut 6 bases from V and 3 bases from J, with 17 bases between. Germline CDR1 reads LNHDA; CDR2 reads SQIVND (reference sequence). The CDR3 sequence is 16 residues long. The CDR3 here is CASSLWLADPNEKLFF. DNA for the CDR3: TGTGCCAGTAGCCTATGGTTGGCGGATCCTAATGAAAAACTGTTTTTT.

V usage is TRBV6-6 and J usage is TRBJ1-2, with a possible D match to TRBD1 (6 bases). Trimming removed 11 bases at V and 4 bases at J, with 14 bases between. The CDR3 spans 12 residues. Germline CDR1 MNHNY, CDR2 SVGAGI (reference sequence). The CDR3 here is CAHREGLYGYTF. The DNA for the CDR3 is TGTGCCCACAGGGAGGGGCTCTATGGCTACACCTTC.

The gene calls are TRBV7-3 and TRBJ2-1, with 9 positions matching TRBD2. Per germline, CDR1 SGHTA and CDR2 FQGTGA. This CDR3 spans 15 amino acids. The V segment lost 1 base and the J segment 9 bases; nucleotides outside the gene matches: 7. The chain's CDR3 is CASSLSGTSHGEQFF. The CDR3 DNA follows: TGTGCCAGCAGCTTAAGCGGGACTAGCCATGGTGAGCAGTTCTTC.

The chain links TRBV28 to TRBJ2-7, with D maybe TRBD2 (11 bases). In germline, CDR1 is MDHEN, CDR2 SYDVKM. Trimming took 6 bases from V and 3 from J, leaving 30 bases between them. This CDR3 is built from 19 residues. The CDR3 sequence: CASSSPDRGNGLAGYEQYF. Here the CDR3 DNA reads TGTGCCAGCAGCTCCCCGGACAGGGGGAACGGACTAGCGGGCTACGAGCAGTACTTC.

The chain joins TRBV4-1 to TRBJ2-7; TRBD1 matches 9 bases. CDR1 is MGHRA, CDR2 YSYEKL, per germline. V lost 1 base, J lost 2 bases, and 6 bases stayed unmatched. The CDR3 has 16 residues. The CDR3 coding sequence is TGCGCCAGCAGCCAAGTTGGACAGGGGTTCCCCTACGAGCAGTACTTC. It encodes CASSQVGQGFPYEQYF.

Points on this clone: At the DNA level, this CDR3 is encoded by other sequences in the same sample as well. The chain uses TRBV11-3 and TRBJ2-1; D is perhaps TRBD1 (7 bases). The CDR3 is 14 amino acids. CDR1 is SGHNT, CDR2 YENEEA, per germline. V lost 5 bases and J lost 1, with 9 bases in between. This CDR3 is CASSPGGSYNEQFF. As DNA, the CDR3 is TGTGCCAGCAGCCCAGGGGGGTCCTACAATGAGCAGTTCTTC.

The table lists this clone with a count of one. This sequence joins TRBV7-9 and TRBJ2-5; D may be TRBD1 (5 bases). This CDR3 is 13 amino acids long. With 3 bases removed from V and 5 bases from J, the gap between germline ends came to 10 bases. Germline values: CDR1 SEHNR, CDR2 FQNEAQ (reference sequence). CDR3 region: CASSFWQGETQYF. CDR3 bases: TGTGCCAGCAGCTTTTGGCAGGGCGAGACCCAGTACTTC.

In this sample, this clone turned up a few times. CDR3 in DNA: TGCGCCAGCAGCCTCGGACAGAGAGGCGAGCAGTACTTC. Translated: CASSLGQRGEQYF. The V gene is TRBV5-1, the J gene TRBJ2-7; weak D call: TRBD1 (6 bases). V lost 4 bases and J lost 6, with 14 bases in between. Germline CDR1 reads SGHRS; CDR2 reads YFSETQ. This CDR3 has 13 residues.

The chain carries TRBV4-1 and TRBJ2-7; D possibly corresponds to TRBD2 (5 bases). Trimming removed 0 bases at V and 0 bases at J, with 15 bases between. The CDR3 totals 17 residues. Germline V CDR1 and CDR2: MGHRA, YSYEKL. The CDR3 DNA is TGCGCCAGCAGCCAAGAGTTTATCCCGGGAAGCTCCTACGAGCAGTACTTC. It specifies CASSQEFIPGSSYEQYF.

J is TRBJ2-1 and V is TRBV19; weak D call: TRBD1 (6 bases). The CDR3 totals 18 residues. V lost 5 bases to trimming and J lost 0 bases, with 20 bases between them. Germline V CDR1 and CDR2: LNHDA, SQIVND (reference sequence). CDR3 DNA sequence: TGTGCCAGTAGTCAGGGGCCCATCTACTCCCCCTCCTACAATGAGCAGTTCTTC. Translated: CASSQGPIYSPSYNEQFF.

V and J are TRBV28 and TRBJ2-3; D is perhaps TRBD1 (7 bases). The V end was cut by 6 bases, the J end by 4 bases, with 17 bases between. The germline V gene has CDR1 MDHEN and CDR2 SYDVKM. The CDR3 consists of 15 residues. The CDR3 here is CASSLRRDRADTQYF. Here the CDR3 DNA reads TGTGCCAGCAGCCTAAGGAGGGACAGAGCAGATACGCAGTATTTT.

This chain uses TRBV2 with TRBJ1-5; TRBD1 is a possible D gene (6 bases). This CDR3 region has 11 residues. Looked up from germline, CDR1 is SNHLY and CDR2 is FYNNEI. V was clipped by 8 bases and J by 9 bases, with 11 bases between them. The CDR3, as DNA: TGTGCCAGCGGGGTAGGGGGGCCCCAGCATTTT. Encoded protein: CASGVGGPQHF. Complete variable domain (other parts from reference TRBV2 and TRBJ1-5): EPEVTQTPSHQVTQMGQEVILRCVPISNHLYFYWYRQILGQKVEFLVSFYNNEISEKSEIFDDQFSVERPDGSNFTLKIRSTKLEDSAMYFCASGVGGPQHFGDGTRLSIL.

This chain connects TRBV19 to TRBJ2-4; 7 nucleotides line up with TRBD2. With V trimmed by 1 base and J by 9 bases, 3 bases remained unmatched. Germline V gene lookup returns CDR1 LNHDA and CDR2 SQIVND (reference sequence). The CDR3 extends over 13 amino acids. CDR3 loop: CASSIASGAIQYF. The CDR3 nucleotides read TGTGCCAGTAGTATAGCCAGCGGGGCCATTCAGTACTTC. The full variable domain, its missing parts supplied by reference TRBV19 and TRBJ2-4, is DGGITQSPKYLFRKEGQNVTLSCEQNLNHDAMYWYRQDPGQGLRLIYYSQIVNDFQKGDIAEGYSVSREKKESFPLTVTSAQKNPTAFYLCASSIASGAIQYFGAGTRLSVL.

This clone has only a few counts. The V call is TRBV19, the J call TRBJ1-2; 8 bases agree with TRBD1. This CDR3 has 11 residues. The J segment lost 8 bases and the V segment lost 10 bases, leaving 6 bases of the junction unmatched. CDR1 is LNHDA and CDR2 is SQIVND in the germline V gene (reference sequence). The CDR3 sequence: CAIDRGGGYTF. The CDR3 DNA follows: TGTGCCATCGACAGGGGAGGAGGCTACACCTTC. Filled out from reference TRBV19 and TRBJ1-2, the complete variable domain reads DGGITQSPKYLFRKEGQNVTLSCEQNLNHDAMYWYRQDPGQGLRLIYYSQIVNDFQKGDIAEGYSVSREKKESFPLTVTSAQKNPTAFYLCAIDRGGGYTFGSGTRLTVV.

The chain is built from TRBV28 and TRBJ1-2; a possible D gene is TRBD1 (6 bases). Per the germline V gene, CDR1 is MDHEN and CDR2 is SYDVKM. CDR3 length equals 16 residues. Deletions cut 2 bases from V and 0 bases from J, with 13 bases between. CDR3 in amino acids: CASSLGGANTNYGYTF. The CDR3 nucleotides read TGTGCCAGCAGTTTAGGGGGGGCCAACACTAACTATGGCTACACCTTC.

The genes are TRBV7-8 and TRBJ1-6; D uncertain. CDR1 is SGHVS, CDR2 FQNEAQ, per germline. The CDR3 length is 13 residues. V was pared by 1 base and J by 11 bases, with 9 bases between. The CDR3 is CASSLEPRPPLHF. CDR3 nucleotide sequence: TGTGCCAGCAGCTTAGAGCCTCGTCCACCCCTCCACTTT.

This clone has only a few counts. The rearrangement joins TRBV7-8 to TRBJ2-7; 8 bases agree with TRBD2. Germline trimming cut 5 bases from V and 3 bases from J; bases unmatched to any gene: 6. CDR1 and CDR2 from the germline V gene are SGHVS and FQNEAQ. The CDR3 has 14 residues. CDR3 protein: CASSLSGDLYEQYF. The CDR3 coding sequence is TGTGCCAGCAGCCTTAGCGGGGATCTCTACGAGCAGTACTTC.

The chain is built from TRBV5-4 and TRBJ1-6; TRBD1 matches 9 bases. The trim removed 2 bases at V and 10 bases at J, leaving 4 bases unmatched. Germline lookup yields CDR1 SGHNT and CDR2 YYREEE (reference sequence). This CDR3 has 14 residues. The CDR3 sequence is CASSLQGAQSPLHF. The DNA for the CDR3 is TGTGCCAGCAGCTTACAGGGGGCGCAATCACCCCTCCACTTT.

The chain carries TRBV4-2 and TRBJ2-3; 7 bases line up with TRBD2. Germline lookup yields CDR1 LGHNA and CDR2 YNFKEQ. The CDR3 contains 15 residues. The junction had 8 bases not matched to a gene; V was cut back by 4 bases and J by 4 bases. CDR3 protein: CASSLRTSGADTQYF. CDR3 DNA sequence: TGTGCCAGCAGCCTTAGGACTAGTGGGGCAGATACGCAGTATTTT.

This sequence joins TRBV28 and TRBJ2-3; tentative D call: TRBD1 (6 bases). This CDR3 has 15 amino acids. The V end lost 4 bases, the J end lost 4 bases, and 15 bases lay between the germline ends. CDR1 is MDHEN, CDR2 SYDVKM, per germline. CDR3 bases: TGTGCCAGCAGTTCACAGGGCCTCGGCGCAGATACGCAGTATTTT. Protein product: CASSSQGLGADTQYF.

V and J are TRBV5-1 and TRBJ2-2, with 9 bases that match TRBD2. Trimming removed 4 bases from V and 4 bases from J; junction bases left unmatched: 8. Germline loops: CDR1 SGHRS, CDR2 YFSETQ. This CDR3 is built from 16 residues. This CDR3 reads CASSPAGGRATGELFF. The CDR3 coding sequence is TGCGCCAGCAGCCCCGCGGGCGGGAGGGCCACCGGGGAGCTGTTTTTT.

This clone was counted once. The rearrangement joins TRBV7-2 to TRBJ1-6; tentative D call: TRBD1 (5 bases). Germline loops: CDR1 SGHTA, CDR2 FQGNSA. V lost 5 bases, J lost 2 bases, and 10 bases lay in between. The CDR3 runs to 15 residues. The CDR3 loop is CASSPSGAYNSPLHF. In DNA, the CDR3 is TGTGCCAGCAGCCCCTCGGGGGCCTATAATTCACCCCTCCACTTT.

The chain uses TRBV28 and TRBJ2-1; a weak D match, TRBD1 (5 bases). Germline CDR1 and CDR2: MDHEN and SYDVKM. There are 13 residues in the CDR3. V was shortened by 2 bases and J by 15 bases, with 17 bases between the two germline ends. This CDR3 is CASSLEDSLRWFF. The CDR3 bases are TGTGCCAGCAGTTTAGAAGACAGCCTTCGATGGTTCTTC.